This TCR beta chain came from a study of metastatic and nonmetastatic thyroid tumors. Study-wide context: Thyroid patients, malignant and benign, had repertoires compared across blood and tumor or nodule tissue.

This clone was seen many times. Its antigen is as yet unknown. In the original processing: Clinicopathological groups supplied CDR3 differences that were used to build a distant-metastasis classifier for papillary thyroid cancer. TCRdb reanalyzed the PCR reads via MiXCR. TCRdb's processing, not the authors' own work, is the source of the V and J calls. The repertoire includes approximately 69,000 clones, 13% to 15% of them detected once, and under 8% sits in the top ten. Before thyroid surgery, none of the patients had received any treatment. V lost 8 bases and J lost 5, with 19 bases in between. This CDR3 is 15 amino acids long. Per the germline V gene, CDR1 is MNHNS and CDR2 is SASEGT. Study-wide points: Malignant thyroid tumors reportedly exceeded benign nodules significantly in TCR beta diversity, with the difference appearing in blood and tumor.

The V and J genes are TRBV6-1 and TRBJ2-1; D ambiguous. The origin of this receptor is a male donor with papillary thyroid cancer or a benign thyroid nodule (not recorded which). Some clones in this sample may be carry-over from other donors' samples. Sequenced sample: blood. CDR3 protein: CASGSLISRNNEQFF. The CDR3 nucleotides read TGTGCCAGCGGTTCTTTAATATCGAGAAACAATGAGCAGTTCTTC.